This T cell receptor beta chain stems from a study of Graves' ophthalmopathy and Graves' hyperthyroidism. Many counts were recorded for this clonotype. The CDR3 loop spans 14 amino acids. Trimming pared 4 bases from V and 0 bases from J, leaving 7 bases between. Germline CDR1 SEHNR, CDR2 FQNEAQ (reference sequence). The TCR beta CDR3 regions underwent amplification from RNA transcripts. RT-PCR with HTBI primers came first, then second-round multiplex PCR. TCRdb reanalysed the multiplex PCR reads using MiXCR and keeps one entry per CDR3 protein. The sample records around 1.1 million distinct CDR3 sequences, 35% to 45% being singletons.

The chain links TRBV7-9 to TRBJ1-3; D not certain. The clonotype comes from an adult man with Graves' hyperthyroidism. The source material was peripheral blood or thyroid tissue (not recorded which). CDR3 coding DNA: TGTGCCAGCAGCTCTCTCAGCTCTGGAAACACCATATATTTT. Its translation is CASSSLSSGNTIYF.